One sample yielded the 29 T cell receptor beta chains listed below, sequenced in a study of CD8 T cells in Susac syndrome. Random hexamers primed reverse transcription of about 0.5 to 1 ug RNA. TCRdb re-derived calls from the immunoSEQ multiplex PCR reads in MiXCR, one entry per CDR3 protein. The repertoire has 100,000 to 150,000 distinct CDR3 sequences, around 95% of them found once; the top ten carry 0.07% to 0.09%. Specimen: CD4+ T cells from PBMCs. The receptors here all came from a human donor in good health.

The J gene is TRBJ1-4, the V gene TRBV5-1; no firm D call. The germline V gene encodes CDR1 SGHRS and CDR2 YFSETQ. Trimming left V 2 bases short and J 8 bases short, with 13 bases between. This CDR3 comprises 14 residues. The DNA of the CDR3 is TGCGCCAGCAGCTTCATCCCAAACGACGAAAAACTGTTTTTT. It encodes CASSFIPNDEKLFF. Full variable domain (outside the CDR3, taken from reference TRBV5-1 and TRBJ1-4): KAGVTQTPRYLIKTRGQQVTLSCSPISGHRSVSWYQQTPGQGLQFLFEYFSETQRNKGNFPGRFSGRQFSNSRSEMNVSTLELGDSALYLCASSFIPNDEKLFFGSGTQLSVL.

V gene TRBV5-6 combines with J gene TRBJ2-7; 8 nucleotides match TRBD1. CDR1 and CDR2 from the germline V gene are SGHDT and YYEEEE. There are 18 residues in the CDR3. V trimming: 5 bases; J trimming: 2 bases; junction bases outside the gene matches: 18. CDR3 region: CASRELGSRTGPTYEQYF. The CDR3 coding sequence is TGTGCCAGCAGGGAACTGGGATCACGGACAGGGCCCACCTACGAGCAGTACTTC.

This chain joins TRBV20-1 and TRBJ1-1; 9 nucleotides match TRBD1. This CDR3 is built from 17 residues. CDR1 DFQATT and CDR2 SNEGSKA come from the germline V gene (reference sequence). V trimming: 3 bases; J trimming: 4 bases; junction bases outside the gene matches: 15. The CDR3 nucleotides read TGCAGTGCTAGGGGCCGGGACAGGGTAATGGCCGGCACTGAAGCTTTCTTT. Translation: CSARGRDRVMAGTEAFF.

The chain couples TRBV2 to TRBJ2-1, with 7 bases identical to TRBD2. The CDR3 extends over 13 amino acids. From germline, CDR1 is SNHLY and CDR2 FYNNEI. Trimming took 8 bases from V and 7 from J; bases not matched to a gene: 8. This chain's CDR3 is CASLGGVPNEQFF. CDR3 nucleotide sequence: TGTGCCAGCCTGGGAGGGGTCCCTAATGAGCAGTTCTTC.

CDR3 amino acids: CASSFKLRNTEAFF. CDR3 in DNA: TGTGCCAGCAGTTTCAAGCTGCGGAACACTGAAGCTTTCTTT. This rearrangement joins TRBV6-2 or TRBV6-3 to TRBJ1-1; D is unclear. V lost 4 bases to trimming and J lost 1 base, with 10 bases between them. The CDR3 sequence is 14 residues long. CDR1 is MNHEY and CDR2 is SVGEGT in the germline V gene.

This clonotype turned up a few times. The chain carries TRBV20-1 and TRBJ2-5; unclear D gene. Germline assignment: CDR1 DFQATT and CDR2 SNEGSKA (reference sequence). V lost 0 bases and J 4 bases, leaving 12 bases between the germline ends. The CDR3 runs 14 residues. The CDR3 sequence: CSARDRRLGETQYF. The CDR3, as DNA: TGCAGTGCTAGAGATCGACGGTTGGGAGAGACCCAGTACTTC.

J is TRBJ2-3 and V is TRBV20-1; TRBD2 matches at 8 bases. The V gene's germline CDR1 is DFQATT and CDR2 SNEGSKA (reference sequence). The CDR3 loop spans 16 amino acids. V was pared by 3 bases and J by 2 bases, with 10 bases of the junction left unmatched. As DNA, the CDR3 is TGCAGTGCTAGCCCCCAGGGCGGGGGGTACACAGATACGCAGTATTTT. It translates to CSASPQGGGYTDTQYF.

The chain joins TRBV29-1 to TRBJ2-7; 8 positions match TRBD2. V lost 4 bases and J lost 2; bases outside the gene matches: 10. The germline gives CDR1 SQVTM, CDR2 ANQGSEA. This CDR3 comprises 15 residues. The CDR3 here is CSVVTGLAGPYEQYF. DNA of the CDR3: TGCAGCGTTGTAACTGGCCTAGCGGGCCCCTACGAGCAGTACTTC.

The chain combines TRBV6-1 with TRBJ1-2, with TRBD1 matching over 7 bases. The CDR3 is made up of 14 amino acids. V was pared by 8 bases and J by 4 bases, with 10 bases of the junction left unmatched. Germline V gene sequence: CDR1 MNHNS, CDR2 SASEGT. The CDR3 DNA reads TGTGCCAGCCGATCAGGGGGAAGGACCTATGGCTACACCTTC. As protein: CASRSGGRTYGYTF.

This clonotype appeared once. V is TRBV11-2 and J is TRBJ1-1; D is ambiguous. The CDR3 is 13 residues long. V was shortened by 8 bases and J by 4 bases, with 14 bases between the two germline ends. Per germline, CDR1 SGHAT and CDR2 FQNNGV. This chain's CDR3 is CASVSVRTTEAFF. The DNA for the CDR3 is TGTGCCAGCGTCTCGGTGCGGACCACTGAAGCTTTCTTT.

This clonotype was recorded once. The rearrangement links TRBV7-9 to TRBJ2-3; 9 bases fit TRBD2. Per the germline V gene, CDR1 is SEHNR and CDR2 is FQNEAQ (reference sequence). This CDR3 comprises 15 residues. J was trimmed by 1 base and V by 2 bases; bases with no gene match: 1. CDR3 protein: CASSLLAGRTDTQYF. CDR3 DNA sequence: TGTGCCAGCAGCTTACTAGCGGGGCGCACAGATACGCAGTATTTT.

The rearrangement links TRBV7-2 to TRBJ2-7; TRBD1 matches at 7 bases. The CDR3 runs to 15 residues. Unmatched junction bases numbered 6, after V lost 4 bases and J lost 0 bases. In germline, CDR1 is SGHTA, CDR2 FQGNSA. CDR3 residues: CASSSGGISSYEQYF. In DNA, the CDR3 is TGTGCCAGCAGCTCAGGGGGAATAAGCTCCTACGAGCAGTACTTC.

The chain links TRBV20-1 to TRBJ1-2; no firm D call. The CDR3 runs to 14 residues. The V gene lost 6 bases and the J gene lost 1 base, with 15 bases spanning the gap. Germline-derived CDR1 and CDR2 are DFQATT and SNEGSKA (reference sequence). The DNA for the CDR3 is TGCAGTGCCGGTGGACGGGCCCTTAACTATGGCTACACCTTC. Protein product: CSAGGRALNYGYTF.

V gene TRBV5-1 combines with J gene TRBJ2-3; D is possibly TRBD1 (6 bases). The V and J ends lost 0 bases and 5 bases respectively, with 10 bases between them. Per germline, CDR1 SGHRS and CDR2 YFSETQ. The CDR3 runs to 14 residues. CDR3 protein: CASSLGQGLDTQYF. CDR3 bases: TGCGCCAGCAGCTTGGGGCAGGGGCTAGATACGCAGTATTTT.

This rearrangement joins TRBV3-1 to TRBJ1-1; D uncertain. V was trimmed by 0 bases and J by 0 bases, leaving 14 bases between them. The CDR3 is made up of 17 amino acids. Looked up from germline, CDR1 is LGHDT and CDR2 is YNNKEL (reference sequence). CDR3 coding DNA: TGTGCCAGCAGCCAAGATGCTCTAGGGCAGTTGAACACTGAAGCTTTCTTT. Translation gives CASSQDALGQLNTEAFF.

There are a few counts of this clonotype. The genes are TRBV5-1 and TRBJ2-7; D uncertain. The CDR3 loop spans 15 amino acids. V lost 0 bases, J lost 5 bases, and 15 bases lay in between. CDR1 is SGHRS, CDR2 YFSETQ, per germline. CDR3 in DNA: TGCGCCAGCAGCTTGGGGGGATTGGGCGAGGACGAGCAGTACTTC. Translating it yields CASSLGGLGEDEQYF.

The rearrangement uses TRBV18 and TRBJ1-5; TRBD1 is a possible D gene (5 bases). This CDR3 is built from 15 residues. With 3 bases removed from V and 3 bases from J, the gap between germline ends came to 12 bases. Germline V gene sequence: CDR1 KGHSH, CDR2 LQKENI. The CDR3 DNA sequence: TGTGCCAGCTCACCTCCCGGGGGACCCAATCAGCCCCAGCATTTT. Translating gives CASSPPGGPNQPQHF. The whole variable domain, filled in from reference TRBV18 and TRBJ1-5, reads NAGVMQNPRHLVRRRGQEARLRCSPMKGHSHVYWYRQLPEEGLKFMVYLQKENIIDESGMPKERFSAEFPKEGPSILRIQQVVRGDSAAYFCASSPPGGPNQPQHFGDGTRLSIL.

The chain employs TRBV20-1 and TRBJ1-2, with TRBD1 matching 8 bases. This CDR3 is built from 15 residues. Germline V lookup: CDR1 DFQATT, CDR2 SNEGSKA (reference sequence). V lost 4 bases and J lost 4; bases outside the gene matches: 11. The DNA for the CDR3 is TGCAGTGCTACTAGGGCGGACAGGGTGACCTATGGCTACACCTTC. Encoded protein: CSATRADRVTYGYTF.

CDR3 loop: CASSYIAGINNEQFF. CDR3 nucleotides: TGTGCCAGCAGTTACATAGCGGGGATTAACAATGAGCAGTTCTTC. This rearrangement joins TRBV6-2 or TRBV6-3 to TRBJ2-1; 8 nucleotides line up with TRBD2. CDR1 is MNHEY, CDR2 SVGEGT, per germline. J gave up 5 bases and V 2 bases, and 5 bases lay outside the gene matches. The CDR3 has 15 residues.

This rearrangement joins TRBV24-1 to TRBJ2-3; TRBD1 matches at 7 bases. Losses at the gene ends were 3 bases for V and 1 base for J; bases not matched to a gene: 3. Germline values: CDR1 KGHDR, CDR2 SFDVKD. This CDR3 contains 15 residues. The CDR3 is CATSDKGQGTDTQYF. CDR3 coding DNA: TGTGCCACCAGTGATAAAGGACAGGGCACAGATACGCAGTATTTT.

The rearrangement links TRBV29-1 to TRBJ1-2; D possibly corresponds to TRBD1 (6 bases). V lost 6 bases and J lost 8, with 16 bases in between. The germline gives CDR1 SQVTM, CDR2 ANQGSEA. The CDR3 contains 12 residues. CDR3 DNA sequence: TGCAGCGTGGGGACAACCCCGGGGGGCTACACCTTC. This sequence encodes CSVGTTPGGYTF.

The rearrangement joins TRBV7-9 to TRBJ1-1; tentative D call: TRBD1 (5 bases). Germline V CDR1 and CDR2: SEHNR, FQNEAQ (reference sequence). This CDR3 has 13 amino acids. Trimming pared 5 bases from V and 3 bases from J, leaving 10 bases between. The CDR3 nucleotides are TGTGCCAGCAGCCCATGGGGGGACACTGAAGCTTTCTTT. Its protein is CASSPWGDTEAFF.

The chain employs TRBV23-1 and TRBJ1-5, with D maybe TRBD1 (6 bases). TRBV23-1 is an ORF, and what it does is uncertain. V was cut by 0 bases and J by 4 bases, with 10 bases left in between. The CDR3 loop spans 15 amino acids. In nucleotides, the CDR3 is TGCGCCAGCAGTCAATCCGGGAGGGGGAATCAGCCCCAGCATTTT. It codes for CASSQSGRGNQPQHF.

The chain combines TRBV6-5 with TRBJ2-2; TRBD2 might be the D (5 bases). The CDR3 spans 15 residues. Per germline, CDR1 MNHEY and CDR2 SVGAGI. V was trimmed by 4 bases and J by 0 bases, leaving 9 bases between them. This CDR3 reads CASSLRRANTGELFF. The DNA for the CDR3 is TGTGCCAGCAGTTTAAGGCGGGCGAACACCGGGGAGCTGTTTTTT.

CDR3 in DNA: TGTGCCTGGAGCCCCGCGGAAGGCTCCTACGAGCAGTACTTC. Protein sequence: CAWSPAEGSYEQYF. This sequence joins TRBV30 and TRBJ2-7; D call uncertain. The CDR3 runs to 14 residues. Germline V gene data show CDR1 as GTSNPN and CDR2 as SVGIG (reference sequence). Trimming took off 3 bases at V and 0 bases at J, with 12 bases between the two ends.

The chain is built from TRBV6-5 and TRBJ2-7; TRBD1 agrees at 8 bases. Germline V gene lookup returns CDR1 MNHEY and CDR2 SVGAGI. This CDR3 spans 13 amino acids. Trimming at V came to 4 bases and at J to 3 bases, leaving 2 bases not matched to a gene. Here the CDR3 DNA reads TGTGCCAGCAGTTCGGGACAGGACTACGAGCAGTACTTC. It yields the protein CASSSGQDYEQYF.

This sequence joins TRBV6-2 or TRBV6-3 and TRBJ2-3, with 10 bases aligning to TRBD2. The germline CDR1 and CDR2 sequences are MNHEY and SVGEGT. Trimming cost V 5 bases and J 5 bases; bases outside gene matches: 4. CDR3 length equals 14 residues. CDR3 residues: CASSQREGRDTQYF. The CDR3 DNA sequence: TGTGCCAGCAGTCAGCGGGAGGGGAGAGATACGCAGTATTTT.

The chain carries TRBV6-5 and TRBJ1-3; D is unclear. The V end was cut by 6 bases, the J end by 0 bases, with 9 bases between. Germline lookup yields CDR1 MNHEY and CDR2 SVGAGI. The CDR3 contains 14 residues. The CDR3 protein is CASSSDLSGNTIYF. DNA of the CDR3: TGTGCCAGCAGCTCCGATCTCTCTGGAAACACCATATATTTT.

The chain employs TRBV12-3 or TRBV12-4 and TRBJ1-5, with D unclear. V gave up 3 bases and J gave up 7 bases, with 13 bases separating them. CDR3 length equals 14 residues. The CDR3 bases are TGTGCCAGCAGTTTCGGGCCCCCTGGCCAGCCCCAGCATTTT. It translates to CASSFGPPGQPQHF.